This TCR beta chain was retrieved from a study of blood T cell repertoires in COVID-19. Across the whole study: From the United States, Italy and Spain came samples of acute and convalescent COVID-19. From T cells, B-cell-depleted T cells, or PBMCs came the material, which was cDNA or gDNA.

This clone was detected a few times. In the study's own analysis: For nucleated cells, counts were estimated from reference gene primer amplification. Profiled with immunoSEQ multiplex PCR; TCRdb holds only in-frame clones, not every one. From that table come the V and J calls and clone size; the DNA was used to work out D and trimming. The sample lists about 62,000 clones, roughly nine tenths occurring once. Seattle patient enrollment occurred during active infection, with longitudinal follow-up thereafter. This CDR3 spans 16 amino acids. V trimming: 1 base; J trimming: 7 bases; junction bases outside the gene matches: 8. Germline V CDR1 and CDR2: SGHRS, YFSETQ.

The source is a woman between 55 and 75 years old with COVID-19, enrolled during active disease. Sequencing was carried out using peripheral blood. The chain carries TRBV5-1 and TRBJ2-2, with 9 nucleotides matching TRBD1. The CDR3 DNA follows: TGCGCCAGCAGCTTGCCCGGGACAGGGAACGGCGGGGAGCTGTTTTTT. Its translation: CASSLPGTGNGGELFF. Filled out from reference TRBV5-1 and TRBJ2-2, the complete variable domain reads KAGVTQTPRYLIKTRGQQVTLSCSPISGHRSVSWYQQTPGQGLQFLFEYFSETQRNKGNFPGRFSGRQFSNSRSEMNVSTLELGDSALYLCASSLPGTGNGGELFFGEGSRLTVL.